The TCR beta chain described here comes from a study of shared clonotypes between healthy human individuals (dated by TCRdb to the early 2020s). For the study in its entirety: A couple of women and a few men aged 18 to 49 years were included in the cohort. For each donor, three plates each were used for CD4 naive and CD4 memory, two plates were used for CD8 naive, and one plate was used for CD8 memory. Each donor's leukapheresis produced roughly between roughly 0.9 and 8.9 billion PBMCs. To increase sequencing depth and limit assay-specific biases, different laboratories used diverse techniques to prepare libraries and sequence TCR repertoires. To estimate repertoire size and how much clonotypes are shared between individuals, the study performed deep sequencing of blood TCR repertoires from a handful of healthy adults. General findings and caveats noted by the study authors: Pairwise subsampling indicated that sequencing depth was expected to affect the degree of clonotype sharing among donors. The genetic and exposure-history diversity represented was limited by the small number of donors. Sharing across a few donors was observed for 4.5% to 6.5% of naive CD4, under 4% of naive CD8, 2.3% of memory CD4, and about 0.4% of memory CD8 clonotypes. Even with the large sequencing depth, rarefaction of the sorted-subset datasets indicated that sequencing was incomplete. Only blood was sampled, and tissue TCR repertoires likely differ from those in blood. Naive subsets generally had larger estimated clonotype richness than memory subsets did. Clonotypes shared by all four sorted-subset donors showed higher generation probabilities than non-shared clonotypes.

CD8 naive samples consisted of CD45RO-negative cells that were positively selected for CCR7, yielding a CD45RA+CCR7+ population without TemRA cells. Healthy HIV-negative adults with no recently reported acute infections or vaccinations were included as donors. Every donor was a Caucasian adult living in Nashville, Tennessee, USA. Blood was collected by leukapheresis, and PBMCs were isolated by Ficoll-Histopaque density gradient centrifugation and then cryopreserved in liquid nitrogen vapor phase. Analytical flow cytometry was used to check the purity and quantity of each magnetically sorted T cell population. Genomic DNA was isolated from each sorted fraction and quantified by UV absorbance on a Nanodrop 2000c. Using the deep immunoSEQ assay, multiplex PCR amplified TCR CDR3 regions from genomic DNA. Extracted genomic DNA from each cell subset was distributed evenly across all wells of several immunoSEQ 96-well plates, and each plate was treated as a replicate. Each replicate PCR for sorted subsets received 150 to 250 ng genomic DNA, equal to 30,000 or so T cell genomes. The purified libraries were quantified using a Qubit 3.0 fluorometer, sized with a Bioanalyzer 2100, and then quantified again using the KAPA Library Quantification kit. Each immunoSEQ 96-well plate was sequenced on its own single-read 150-cycle Illumina NextSeq 550 flow cell. As for the authors' bioinformatics: Because the immunoSEQ output held only junctional sequences and lacked quality scores, the filtering could not match the filtering applied to full-length reads. Sequences were annotated with PyIR, a Python wrapper for IgBLAST v1.9, and V/J genes and CDR3 were assigned using IMGT germline references. Any read was removed if the V/J assignment was weak (E-value above 1e-6), the CDR3 was missing, or the read contained stop codons, out-of-frame junctions, or ambiguous translated residues. A V3J clonotype was defined by an identical inferred V gene, J gene, and CDR3 amino acid sequence. To compute the percentage overlap between repertoires, the number of shared unique clonotypes was divided by the size of the smaller repertoire. Richness of each repertoire was evaluated using RTK rarefaction, the Chao1 estimator, and Recon v2.1 estimates of unobserved clonotypes. Generation probabilities were computed with OLGA for all TCRbeta clonotypes obtained by the gDNA method from a handful of donors. Not all clones reach the TCRdb copy of this immuneACCESS table, which keeps in-frame sequences only. Checked studies attribute under half of the gap to unresolved V genes and leave the rest unexplained. V and J calls and clone size come straight from that table; D and trimming were deduced from the DNA. Across this sample there are 560,000 or so clones, with approximately 96% seen only once. The leading ten clones occupy roughly 0.12% of the sample.

The CDR3 spans 14 residues, from the cysteine through the phenylalanine. Only the CDR3 DNA is retained, 42 bases long and in frame from the first base. Cut back by 4 bases and 4 bases, the V and J ends lie 12 bases apart. The germline V gene sets CDR1 to MNHEY and CDR2 to SVGAGI. Comment on this clone: Its antigen target is currently unknown. Per-nucleotide qualities are absent, and no much larger clonotype sits a single base away.

This sequence uses TRBV6-5 and TRBJ2-3, with the D segment identity uncertain. The clonotype comes from a woman aged 30 to 39 in good health. Sequencing was done on a sample of naive CD8+ T cells sorted from blood. Per the publication, the cell subset or site label means: CD45RA+CCR7+. The nucleotides read TGTGCCAGCAGTTCCCACGGTGGGTCAGATACGCAGTATTTT. It translates as CASSSHGGSDTQYF.